What follows describes a single TCR beta chain. Its antigen is unidentified. Germline values: CDR1 SQVTM, CDR2 ANQGSEA. V was shortened by 6 bases and J by 10 bases, with 10 bases between the two germline ends. The CDR3 length is 10 residues. The sample originates from a study of TIL therapy for anti-PD-1-resistant metastatic lung cancer. Study details: Tumors carried a median about 1.5 non-synonymous mutations per megabase.

Sample time point: pre-treatment sample, taken before nivolumab and TIL therapy. Stage 4 NSCLC adults joined between 2017 and 2020. Findings and caveats of the study: Treatment-naive, never-smoker and oncogene-addicted patients were overrepresented in this highly selected cohort.

Sequencing used immunoSEQ v3. Survey-level samples got around 2.1 million read pairs; deep-level samples got roughly 5-6.5 million. Here immunoSEQ multiplex PCR was the method, and the copy in TCRdb shows in-frame clones only, minus some. The sample has about 36,000 clones; around 70% are singletons. The sequence derives from a person aged 25 to 80 with non-small cell lung cancer. The gene calls are TRBV29-1 and TRBJ2-1, with TRBD2 as a possible D gene (6 bases). Specimen: blood, collected at baseline. This CDR3 is CSVGTVEQFF. CDR3 bases: TGCAGCGTCGGGACTGTAGAGCAGTTCTTC.